This TCR beta chain was profiled in a study of metastatic and nonmetastatic thyroid tumors. The overall study: The study looked at repertoires side by side in blood and in tumor or nodule tissue from malignant and benign thyroid patients.

Thyroid surgery took place with no prior treatment in any patient. The CDR3 loop spans 15 amino acids. Per the germline V gene, CDR1 is DFQATT and CDR2 is SNEGSKA (reference sequence). The V and J ends lost 0 bases and 4 bases, in that order; junction bases with no gene match: 5. How the authors handled the data: Construction of a distant-metastasis classifier for papillary thyroid cancer relied on CDR3 differences across clinicopathological groups. TCRdb reassembled clones from the PCR reads with MiXCR. These V and J calls rely on TCRdb rather than the paper's analysis. The profile shows approximately 15,000 clones, 30% to 35% of them singletons.

The TCR comes from a female donor with papillary thyroid cancer or a benign thyroid nodule (not recorded which). Some clones in this sample may be carry-over from other donors' samples. V usage is TRBV20-1 and J usage is TRBJ2-1; 8 bases map to TRBD2. Sequenced: tumor tissue. For the CDR3, the DNA is TGCAGTGCTAGAGAACTAGCGGAGGGTTACAATGAGCAGTTCTTC. Translated: CSARELAEGYNEQFF.